This T cell receptor beta chain was captured in a study of cytomegalovirus exposure and HLA in healthy donors. Notes on the study in general: A prior analysis recorded that most TCR beta V segments were productive about 87% or about 30% of the time.

As for this clone: The antigen is not known.

CDR3 length equals 15 residues. With V trimmed by 8 bases and J by 4 bases, 11 bases remained unmatched. From germline, CDR1 is MNHNY and CDR2 SVGAGI (reference sequence). Vbeta (60) and Jbeta (13) primers were used in the PCR. Clones were read by immunoSEQ multiplex PCR, and TCRdb kept only the in-frame ones, dropping some. The sample contains 180,000 or so clones, roughly 84% of which appear only once. This sequence joins TRBV6-6 and TRBJ2-3; 8 nucleotides align to TRBD2. This receptor was obtained from a male donor in good health and CMV-seronegative. The sequenced sample consisted of PBMCs. The CDR3 here is CASLPTSGSPDTQYF. The CDR3 DNA follows: TGTGCCAGCCTCCCCACTAGCGGTTCCCCAGATACGCAGTATTTT.